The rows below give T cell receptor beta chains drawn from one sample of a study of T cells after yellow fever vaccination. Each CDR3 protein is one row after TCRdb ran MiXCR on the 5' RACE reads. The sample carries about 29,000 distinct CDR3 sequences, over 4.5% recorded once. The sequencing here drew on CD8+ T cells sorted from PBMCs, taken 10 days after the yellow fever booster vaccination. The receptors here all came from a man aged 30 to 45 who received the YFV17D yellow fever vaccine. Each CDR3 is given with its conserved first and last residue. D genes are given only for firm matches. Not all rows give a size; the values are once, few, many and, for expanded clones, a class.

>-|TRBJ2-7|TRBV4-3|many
CASSQVRSDEQYF
TGCGCCAGCAGCCAAGTTAGGTCGGACGAGCAGTACTTC
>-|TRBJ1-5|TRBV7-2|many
CASSITGGIGPSNQPQHF
TGTGCCAGCAGCATTACCGGGGGGATAGGGCCTAGCAATCAGCCCCAGCATTTT
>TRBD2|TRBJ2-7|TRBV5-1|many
CASSLIGTGTSYEQYF
TGCGCCAGCAGCTTGATTGGAACCGGGACTAGCTACGAGCAGTACTTC
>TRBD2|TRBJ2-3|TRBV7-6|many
CASSFSPGGSGISDTQYF
TGTGCCAGCAGCTTCTCCCCTGGGGGTAGCGGGATTTCAGATACGCAGTATTTT
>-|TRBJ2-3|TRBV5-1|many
CASSSNSDTQYF
TGCGCCAGCAGCTCCAATTCAGATACGCAGTATTTT
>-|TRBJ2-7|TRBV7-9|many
CASSSGLTYEQYF
TGTGCCAGCAGCTCGGGACTGACCTACGAGCAGTACTTC
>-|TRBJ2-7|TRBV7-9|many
CASSIQGTEQYF
TGTGCCAGCAGTATCCAGGGTACCGAGCAGTACTTC
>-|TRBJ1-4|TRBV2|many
CASSDPGAGEKLFF
TGTGCCAGCAGTGACCCAGGGGCTGGGGAAAAACTGTTTTTT
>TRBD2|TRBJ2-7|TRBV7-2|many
CASSWGTASGRSEQYF
TGTGCCAGCAGCTGGGGCACAGCTAGCGGGAGAAGTGAGCAGTACTTC
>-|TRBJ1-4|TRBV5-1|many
CASSLEHGLEKLFF
TGCGCCAGCAGCTTGGAACACGGCTTAGAAAAACTGTTTTTT
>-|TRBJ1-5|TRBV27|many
CASSFRTGLNQPQHF
TGTGCCAGCAGTTTCCGAACAGGTCTCAATCAGCCCCAGCATTTT
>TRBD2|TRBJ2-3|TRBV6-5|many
CASSSLIAGALTDTQYF
TGTGCCAGCAGTTCCTTAATAGCGGGAGCGCTCACAGATACGCAGTATTTT
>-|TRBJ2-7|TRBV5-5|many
CASTSNPLGSYEQYF
TGTGCCAGCACCTCGAACCCCTTGGGAAGCTACGAGCAGTACTTC
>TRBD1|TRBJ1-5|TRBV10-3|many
CAISSGQGGQPQHF
TGTGCCATCAGTTCGGGACAGGGAGGTCAGCCCCAGCATTTT
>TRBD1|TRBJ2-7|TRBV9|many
CASSTDRGLDEQYF
TGTGCCAGCAGTACGGACAGGGGGCTGGACGAGCAGTACTTC
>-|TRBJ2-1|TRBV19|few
CASTPREGQGSNEQFF
TGTGCCAGTACCCCCCGGGAGGGACAGGGCAGCAATGAGCAGTTCTTC
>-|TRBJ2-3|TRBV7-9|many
CASSRRGGTDTQYF
TGTGCCAGCAGCCGGAGGGGGGGCACAGATACGCAGTATTTT
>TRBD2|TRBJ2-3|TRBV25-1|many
CASSESWTSVSDTQYF
TGTGCCAGCAGTGAATCCTGGACTAGCGTCTCAGATACGCAGTATTTT
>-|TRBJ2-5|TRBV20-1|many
CSARRGTALQETQYF
TGCAGTGCTAGGCGTGGGACGGCTCTACAAGAGACCCAGTACTTC
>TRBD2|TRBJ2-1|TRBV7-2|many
CASSTSGTGGEQFF
TGTGCCAGCAGTACTAGCGGAACCGGCGGTGAGCAGTTCTTC
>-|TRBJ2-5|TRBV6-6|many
CASSYPEGGETQYF
TGTGCCAGCAGTTACCCCGAAGGGGGAGAGACCCAGTACTTC
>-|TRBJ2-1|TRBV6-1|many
CASSRESSYNEQFF
TGTGCCAGCAGTAGAGAGAGCTCCTACAATGAGCAGTTCTTC
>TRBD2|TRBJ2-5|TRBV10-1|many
CASSESLAGFQETQYF
TGCGCCAGCAGTGAGTCTCTAGCGGGTTTCCAAGAGACCCAGTACTTC
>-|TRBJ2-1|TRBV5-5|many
CASIGDEQFF
TGTGCCAGTATCGGGGATGAGCAGTTCTTC
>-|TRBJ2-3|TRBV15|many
CATSRDRGMGSDTQYF
TGTGCCACCAGCAGAGATCGGGGAATGGGGTCAGATACGCAGTATTTT
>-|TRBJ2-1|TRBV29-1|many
CSVVRIYNEQFF
TGCAGCGTTGTCAGAATATACAATGAGCAGTTCTTC
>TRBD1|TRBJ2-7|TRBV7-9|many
CASSLRGTGTGGYEQYF
TGTGCCAGCAGCTTAAGGGGGACCGGGACAGGGGGCTACGAGCAGTACTTC
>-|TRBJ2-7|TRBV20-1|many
CSAREGGHEQYF
TGCAGTGCTAGAGAGGGTGGCCACGAGCAGTACTTC
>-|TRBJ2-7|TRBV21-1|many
CASSGLALGYEQYF
TGTGCCAGCAGCGGGCTAGCGTTAGGGTACGAGCAGTACTTC
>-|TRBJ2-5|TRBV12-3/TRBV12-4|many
CASKLPGQETQYF
TGTGCCAGCAAACTTCCGGGCCAAGAGACCCAGTACTTC
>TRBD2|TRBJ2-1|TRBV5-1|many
CASSARTSVYNEQFF
TGCGCCAGCAGCGCCAGGACTAGCGTATACAATGAGCAGTTCTTC
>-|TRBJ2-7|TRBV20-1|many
CSAFRGEDFHEQYF
TGCAGTGCTTTCCGAGGGGAGGACTTCCACGAGCAGTACTTC
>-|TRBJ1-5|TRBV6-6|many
CASSTSENQPQHF
TGTGCCAGCAGTACCTCGGAGAATCAGCCCCAGCATTTT
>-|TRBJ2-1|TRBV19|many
CASSIVVYNEQFF
TGTGCCAGTAGTATAGTCGTATACAATGAGCAGTTCTTC
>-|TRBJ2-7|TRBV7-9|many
CASSPSLEQYF
TGTGCCAGCAGCCCCTCCCTCGAGCAGTACTTC
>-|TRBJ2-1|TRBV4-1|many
CASSQEASRNEQFF
TGCGCCAGCAGCCAAGAAGCATCGAGGAATGAGCAGTTCTTC
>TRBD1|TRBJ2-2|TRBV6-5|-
CASSYTGAGELFF
TGTGCCAGCAGTTACACAGGGGCCGGGGAGCTGTTTTTT
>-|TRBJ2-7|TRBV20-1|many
CSADPDDGVASVEQYF
TGCAGTGCCGACCCAGATGACGGGGTGGCGTCCGTCGAGCAGTACTTC
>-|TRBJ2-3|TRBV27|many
CASSYGPSTDTQYF
TGTGCCAGCAGTTACGGTCCTAGCACAGATACGCAGTATTTT
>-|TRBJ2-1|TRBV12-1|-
CAMGRGTGWNEQFF
TGTGCCATGGGCCGCGGGACAGGGTGGAATGAGCAGTTCTTC
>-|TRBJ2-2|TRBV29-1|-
CSVVELVANTGELFF
TGCAGCGTTGTAGAGTTGGTAGCGAACACCGGGGAGCTGTTTTTT
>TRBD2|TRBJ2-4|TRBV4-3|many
CASSQDGAGGKNIQYF
TGCGCCAGCAGCCAAGATGGAGCGGGAGGGAAAAACATTCAGTACTTC